Presented here are 30 T cell receptor beta chains from one specimen sequenced in a study of cytomegalovirus exposure and HLA in healthy donors (TCRdb year 2017). The library was obtained by the immunoSEQ multiplex PCR assay. The multiplex PCR relied on a mix of 60 forward primers for TCR Vbeta segments and 13 reverse primers for TCR Jbeta segments. TCRdb took this table from immuneACCESS and kept in-frame rearrangements with V and J called. Such tables lack part of the clones; where checked against another copy, unresolved V genes explain under half of the gap, and the rest is unexplained. The sample profile shows about 88,000 clones; about 87% of them were found once. The ten largest make up roughly 2.2% of the sample. The sample consisted of PBMCs. These receptors were obtained from a man younger than 35 in good health and CMV-seronegative.

This sequence joins TRBV7-9 and TRBJ1-1, with 7 bases that match TRBD1. The CDR3 extends over 15 amino acids. The V gene's germline CDR1 is SEHNR and CDR2 FQNEAQ (reference sequence). V was clipped by 4 bases and J by 3 bases; unmatched bases: 8. The CDR3 region is CASSSTPGGDTEAFF. The CDR3 coding sequence is TGTGCCAGCAGCTCGACCCCAGGGGGAGACACTGAAGCTTTCTTT.

J is TRBJ2-3 and V is TRBV7-9; possibly TRBD1 for D (6 bases). In germline, CDR1 is SEHNR, CDR2 FQNEAQ (reference sequence). The V and J ends lost 4 bases and 1 base respectively, with 15 bases between them. This CDR3 is 16 amino acids long. The CDR3 loop reads CASSSPGAGGTDTQYF. The CDR3 DNA follows: TGTGCCAGCAGCTCCCCCGGGGCAGGGGGCACAGATACGCAGTATTTT.

The chain joins TRBV2 to TRBJ2-2, with TRBD2 matching 7 bases. The CDR3 is 15 amino acids. The germline V gene has CDR1 SNHLY and CDR2 FYNNEI. The V segment lost 1 base and the J segment 7 bases; nucleotides outside the gene matches: 6. As DNA, the CDR3 is TGTGCCAGCAGTGAAGGGAGGAGGGACTACGGGGAGCTGTTTTTT. It translates to CASSEGRRDYGELFF. The variable domain in full, completed from reference TRBV2 and TRBJ2-2, reads EPEVTQTPSHQVTQMGQEVILRCVPISNHLYFYWYRQILGQKVEFLVSFYNNEISEKSEIFDDQFSVERPDGSNFTLKIRSTKLEDSAMYFCASSEGRRDYGELFFGEGSRLTVL.

The chain links TRBV9 to TRBJ2-3, with D tentatively TRBD2 (7 bases). In germline, CDR1 is SGDLS, CDR2 YYNGEE. The CDR3 sequence is 18 residues long. With 0 bases removed from V and 5 bases from J, the gap between germline ends came to 22 bases. CDR3 coding DNA: TGTGCCAGCAGCGTAGGAGTACTAGGGGGAGGGAGAGGAGATACGCAGTATTTT. Translating it yields CASSVGVLGGGRGDTQYF.

The chain is built from TRBV7-3 and TRBJ2-2, with D possibly matching TRBD1 (6 bases). CDR1 SGHTA and CDR2 FQGTGA come from the germline V gene. Trimming cost V 2 bases and J 2 bases, with 9 bases left between them. The CDR3 is made up of 15 amino acids. The CDR3, as DNA: TGTGCCAGCAGCTTAGGGACACATAACACCGGGGAGCTGTTTTTT. As protein: CASSLGTHNTGELFF.

The J gene is TRBJ1-2, the V gene TRBV7-7, with D possibly being TRBD1 (5 bases). The CDR3 totals 11 residues. Germline loops: CDR1 SSHAT, CDR2 FNYEAQ (reference sequence). The CDR3 loop is CAVHDRDGYTF. The CDR3 DNA reads as TGTGCTGTACATGACAGAGATGGCTACACCTTC.

V is TRBV28 and J is TRBJ2-7, with unresolved D. Trimming removed 6 bases from V and 2 bases from J, with 14 bases in between. This CDR3 spans 14 amino acids. Germline V gives CDR1 MDHEN, CDR2 SYDVKM. CDR3 nucleotide sequence: TGTGCCAGCAGCCCCCCGGTTGGAGCCTACGAGCAGTACTTC. Its protein is CASSPPVGAYEQYF.

V is TRBV18 and J is TRBJ2-3; D may be TRBD2 (6 bases). The CDR3 covers 14 residues. Germline values: CDR1 KGHSH, CDR2 LQKENI. V gave up 5 bases and J gave up 4 bases, with 13 bases separating them. The CDR3 here is CASSYGGKADTQYF. Here the CDR3 DNA reads TGTGCCAGCTCATATGGCGGGAAGGCAGATACGCAGTATTTT.

The chain carries TRBV4-1 and TRBJ2-3, with TRBD2 identical over 8 bases. This CDR3 is built from 16 residues. In germline, CDR1 is MGHRA, CDR2 YSYEKL. V was pared by 2 bases and J by 4 bases, with 8 bases of the junction left unmatched. The CDR3 loop reads CASSQMVGLESDTQYF. CDR3 DNA sequence: TGCGCCAGCAGCCAAATGGTGGGACTAGAATCAGATACGCAGTATTTT.

This clone appeared a few times. The genes are TRBV28 and TRBJ1-1; 8 nucleotides agree with TRBD1. The CDR3 is 14 amino acids. Germline trimming cut 9 bases from V and 3 bases from J; bases unmatched to any gene: 9. Germline values: CDR1 MDHEN, CDR2 SYDVKM. The CDR3 bases are TGTGCCAGTGTAAAAACAGGGGGAGACACTGAAGCTTTCTTT. Encoded protein: CASVKTGGDTEAFF.

The chain recombines TRBV6-5 with TRBJ2-4; D unclear. Trimming stripped 6 bases from V and 0 bases from J, with 6 bases between. This CDR3 contains 13 residues. Germline CDR1 MNHEY, CDR2 SVGAGI. The CDR3 is CASRELAKNIQYF. The CDR3 nucleotides are TGTGCCAGCAGAGAGTTAGCCAAAAACATTCAGTACTTC.

The chain is built from TRBV4-2 and TRBJ1-5, with D perhaps matching TRBD1 (5 bases). This CDR3 region has 16 residues. The germline V gene has CDR1 LGHNA and CDR2 YNFKEQ. The V gene lost 3 bases and the J gene lost 0 bases, with 12 bases spanning the gap. CDR3 residues: CASSQRWGDSNQPQHF. CDR3 nucleotides: TGTGCCAGCAGCCAGAGGTGGGGGGATAGCAATCAGCCCCAGCATTTT.

The chain uses TRBV6-6 and TRBJ1-4; 9 bases agree with TRBD1. The germline CDR1 and CDR2 sequences are MNHNY and SVGAGI (reference sequence). Losses at the gene ends were 10 bases for V and 13 bases for J; bases not matched to a gene: 22. The CDR3 contains 16 residues. The CDR3: CATLGGAGQGTEGLFF. As DNA, the CDR3 is TGTGCCACCCTGGGGGGCGCGGGACAGGGCACGGAAGGACTGTTTTTT.

The chain is built from TRBV5-4 and TRBJ2-7; D is perhaps TRBD2 (5 bases). The germline CDR1 and CDR2 sequences are SGHNT and YYREEE (reference sequence). Trimming pared 4 bases from V and 1 base from J, leaving 18 bases between. There are 16 residues in the CDR3. The CDR3 nucleotides read TGTGCCAGCAGCCCCGATACTAGACGAGGTTCCTACGAGCAGTACTTC. It specifies CASSPDTRRGSYEQYF.

The chain couples TRBV7-3 to TRBJ2-1; D gene ambiguous. The CDR3 totals 15 residues. V was trimmed by 5 bases and J by 6 bases, leaving 17 bases between them. CDR1 is SGHTA and CDR2 is FQGTGA in the germline V gene. CDR3 sequence reads: CASSQVVSSLNEQFF. The CDR3, as DNA: TGTGCCAGCAGCCAGGTGGTATCCTCCCTCAATGAGCAGTTCTTC.

The chain joins TRBV4-1 to TRBJ2-2; the D gene is possibly TRBD1 (6 bases). The CDR3 length is 17 residues. V was clipped by 0 bases and J by 2 bases, with 13 bases between them. Germline-derived CDR1 and CDR2 are MGHRA and YSYEKL. In DNA, the CDR3 is TGCGCCAGCAGCCAAGATAGGGCAGGGGAAAACACCGGGGAGCTGTTTTTT. This sequence encodes CASSQDRAGENTGELFF.

Here the CDR3 reads CASSVQVHNEQFF. The CDR3 bases are TGTGCCAGCAGCGTACAGGTTCACAATGAGCAGTTCTTC. J is TRBJ2-1 and V is TRBV9; D unclear. Per the germline V gene, CDR1 is SGDLS and CDR2 is YYNGEE. The CDR3 is made up of 13 amino acids. V shed 1 base and J shed 5 bases, with 7 bases lying between them.

The rearrangement links TRBV19 to TRBJ2-2; a possible D gene is TRBD1 (6 bases). CDR3 length: 15 residues. Trimming pared 3 bases from V and 7 bases from J, leaving 15 bases between. Germline loops: CDR1 LNHDA, CDR2 SQIVND (reference sequence). This CDR3 is CASSIRARGVGELFF. The CDR3 DNA reads as TGTGCCAGTAGTATCCGGGCCAGGGGCGTCGGGGAGCTGTTTTTT.

The J gene is TRBJ2-5, the V gene TRBV5-1; tentatively, D is TRBD1 (5 bases). Looked up from germline, CDR1 is SGHRS and CDR2 is YFSETQ. V lost 1 base and J 2 bases, leaving 12 bases between the germline ends. The CDR3 is 15 amino acids. DNA of the CDR3: TGCGCCAGCAGCTTGACAGGAGATCCACAAGAGACCCAGTACTTC. Translation gives CASSLTGDPQETQYF.

This chain connects TRBV27 to TRBJ1-2; D remains ambiguous. Germline loops: CDR1 MNHEY, CDR2 SMNVEV (reference sequence). V was shortened by 6 bases and J by 5 bases, with 4 bases between the two germline ends. This CDR3 region has 10 residues. The CDR3 sequence is CASSPYGYTF. The CDR3 DNA reads as TGTGCCAGCAGCCCTTATGGCTACACCTTC.

The CDR3 loop reads CASRRDYQETQYF. The CDR3 DNA reads as TGTGCCAGCAGACGGGACTACCAAGAGACCCAGTACTTC. J is TRBJ2-5 and V is TRBV7-2; maybe TRBD2 (6 bases). In germline, CDR1 is SGHTA, CDR2 FQGNSA. The CDR3 consists of 13 residues. Trimming pared 6 bases from V and 0 bases from J, leaving 8 bases between.

This rearrangement joins TRBV6-1 to TRBJ1-2; TRBD1 matches 7 bases. The V gene's germline CDR1 is MNHNS and CDR2 SASEGT. V shed 4 bases, J shed 6 bases, and the junction held 8 bases outside the gene matches. This CDR3 contains 14 residues. CDR3 region: CASSAPTGLDGYTF. The CDR3 coding sequence is TGTGCCAGCAGTGCTCCGACAGGGCTCGATGGCTACACCTTC.

The chain has TRBV9 and TRBJ1-1; D remains ambiguous. Trimming cost V 4 bases and J 7 bases, with 14 bases left between them. Germline V gene lookup returns CDR1 SGDLS and CDR2 YYNGEE. This CDR3 region has 13 residues. CDR3 DNA sequence: TGTGCCAGCAGCATCCGGTACAGCGGTGAAGCTTTCTTT. Protein: CASSIRYSGEAFF.

This clone was seen a single time. The chain combines TRBV7-8 with TRBJ2-3, with a weak D call TRBD2 (6 bases). The V and J ends lost 5 bases and 0 bases respectively, with 12 bases between them. The CDR3 sequence is 15 residues long. The germline CDR1 and CDR2 sequences are SGHVS and FQNEAQ. The DNA for the CDR3 is TGTGCCAGCAGCCGGGGGTACTTAAGCACAGATACGCAGTATTTT. As protein: CASSRGYLSTDTQYF.

J is TRBJ2-1 and V is TRBV28; maybe TRBD2 (6 bases). V shed 6 bases and J shed 5 bases, with 23 bases lying between them. From germline, CDR1 is MDHEN and CDR2 SYDVKM. The CDR3 extends over 17 amino acids. Here the CDR3 DNA reads TGTGCCAGCAGCCAATGGGGTCGGGGGAGAAGAAACAATGAGCAGTTCTTC. Translating gives CASSQWGRGRRNNEQFF.

The V and J genes are TRBV7-9 and TRBJ2-1; 9 nucleotides match TRBD2. The CDR3 runs 15 residues. Per germline, CDR1 SEHNR and CDR2 FQNEAQ (reference sequence). The ends lost 5 bases at V and 4 bases at J; junction bases unmatched: 6. The CDR3 DNA follows: TGTGCCAGCAGCCAACAGACTAGCGGTTACAATGAGCAGTTCTTC. Translating it yields CASSQQTSGYNEQFF.

The chain links TRBV28 to TRBJ2-1; TRBD1 aligns across 12 bases. The CDR3 spans 15 residues. V lost 8 bases, J lost 11 bases, and 13 bases stayed unmatched. Germline CDR1 MDHEN, CDR2 SYDVKM. CDR3 sequence (DNA): TGTGCCAGCGGACCCGGGACAGGGGGCTGGTTTAAGCAGTTCTTC. Amino acids: CASGPGTGGWFKQFF.

The V gene is TRBV5-4, the J gene TRBJ2-7; D not resolved. The CDR3 loop spans 14 amino acids. V lost 4 bases and J 1 base, leaving 12 bases between the germline ends. Germline V gene lookup returns CDR1 SGHNT and CDR2 YYREEE (reference sequence). The CDR3 DNA follows: TGTGCCAGCAGCCAGAGAGGCGGTTCCTACGAGCAGTACTTC. It encodes CASSQRGGSYEQYF.

The chain has TRBV5-1 and TRBJ1-1; D is possibly TRBD1 (5 bases). The CDR3 loop spans 14 amino acids. Germline lookup yields CDR1 SGHRS and CDR2 YFSETQ. The ends were cut back, 3 bases at V and 4 bases at J, with 13 bases in the middle. The CDR3 DNA follows: TGCGCCAGCAGCTGGGGGGACGGGGGCACTGAAGCTTTCTTT. Its protein is CASSWGDGGTEAFF.

The CDR3 DNA reads TGTGCCAGCAGTTACAGAGGCAGCATTAACTATGGCTACACCTTC. Amino acids: CASSYRGSINYGYTF. The chain has TRBV6-5 and TRBJ1-2; D ambiguous. V was cut by 2 bases and J by 1 base, with 11 bases left in between. Germline CDR1 and CDR2: MNHEY and SVGAGI. This CDR3 is built from 15 residues.